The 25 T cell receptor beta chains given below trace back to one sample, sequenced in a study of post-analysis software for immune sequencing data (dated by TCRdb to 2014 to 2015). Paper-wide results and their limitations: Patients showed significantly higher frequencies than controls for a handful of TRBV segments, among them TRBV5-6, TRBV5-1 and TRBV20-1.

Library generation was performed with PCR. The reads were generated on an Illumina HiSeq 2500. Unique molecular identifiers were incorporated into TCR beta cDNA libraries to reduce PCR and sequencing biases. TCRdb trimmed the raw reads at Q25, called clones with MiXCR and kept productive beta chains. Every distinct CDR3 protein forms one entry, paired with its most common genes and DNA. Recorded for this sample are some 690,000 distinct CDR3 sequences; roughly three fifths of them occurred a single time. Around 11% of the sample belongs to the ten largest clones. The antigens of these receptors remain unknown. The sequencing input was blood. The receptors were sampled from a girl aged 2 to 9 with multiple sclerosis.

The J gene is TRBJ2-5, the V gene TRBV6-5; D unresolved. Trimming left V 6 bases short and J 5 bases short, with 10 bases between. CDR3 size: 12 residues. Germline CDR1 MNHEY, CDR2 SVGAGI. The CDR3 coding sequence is TGTGCCAGCAGGAATCCCGGTGAGACCCAGTACTTC. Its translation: CASRNPGETQYF.

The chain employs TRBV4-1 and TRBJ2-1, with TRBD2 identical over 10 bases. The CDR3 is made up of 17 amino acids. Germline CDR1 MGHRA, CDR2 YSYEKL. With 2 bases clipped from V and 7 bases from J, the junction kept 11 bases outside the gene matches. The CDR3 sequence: CASSQLTLAGDGNEQFF. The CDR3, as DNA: TGCGCCAGCAGCCAACTAACGCTAGCGGGAGATGGTAATGAGCAGTTCTTC.

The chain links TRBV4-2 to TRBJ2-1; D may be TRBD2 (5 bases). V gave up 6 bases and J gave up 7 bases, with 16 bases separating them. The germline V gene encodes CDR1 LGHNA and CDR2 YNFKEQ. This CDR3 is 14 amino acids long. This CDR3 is CASSLVPEGNEQFF. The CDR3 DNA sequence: TGTGCCAGCAGTTTGGTCCCCGAGGGAAATGAGCAGTTCTTC.

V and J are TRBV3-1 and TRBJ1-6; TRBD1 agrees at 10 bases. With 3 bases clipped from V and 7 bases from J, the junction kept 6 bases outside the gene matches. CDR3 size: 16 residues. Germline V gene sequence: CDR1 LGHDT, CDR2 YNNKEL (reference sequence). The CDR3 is CASSHGQGVMNSPLHF. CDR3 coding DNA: TGTGCCAGCAGCCATGGACAGGGGGTAATGAATTCACCCCTCCACTTT.

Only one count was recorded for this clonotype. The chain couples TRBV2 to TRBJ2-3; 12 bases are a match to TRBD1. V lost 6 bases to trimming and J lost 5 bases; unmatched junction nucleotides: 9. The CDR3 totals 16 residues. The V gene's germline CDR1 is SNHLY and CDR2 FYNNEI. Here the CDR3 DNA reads TGTGCCAGCAGCGACCTCCGGGACAGGGGGCGAGATACGCAGTATTTT. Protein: CASSDLRDRGRDTQYF.

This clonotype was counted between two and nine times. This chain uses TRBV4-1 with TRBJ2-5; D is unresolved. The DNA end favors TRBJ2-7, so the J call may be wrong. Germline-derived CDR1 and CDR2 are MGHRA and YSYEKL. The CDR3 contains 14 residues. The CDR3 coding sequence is TGCGCCAGCAGCCAAGACCCAGGACGGTCCGAGCAGTACTTC. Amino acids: CASSQDPGRSEQYF.

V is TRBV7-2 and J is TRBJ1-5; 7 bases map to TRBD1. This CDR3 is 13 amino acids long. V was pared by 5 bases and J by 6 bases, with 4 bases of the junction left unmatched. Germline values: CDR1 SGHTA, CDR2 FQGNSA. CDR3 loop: CASSRNRGQPQHF. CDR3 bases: TGTGCCAGCAGCCGGAACAGGGGTCAGCCCCAGCATTTT.

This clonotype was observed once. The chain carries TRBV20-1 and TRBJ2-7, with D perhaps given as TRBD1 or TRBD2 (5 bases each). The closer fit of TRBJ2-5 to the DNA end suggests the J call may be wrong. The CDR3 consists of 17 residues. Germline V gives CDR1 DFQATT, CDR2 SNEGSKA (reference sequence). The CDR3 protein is CSARAIGSPIGDETQYF. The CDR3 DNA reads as TGCAGTGCAAGGGCCATTGGTAGCCCCATTGGGGACGAGACCCAGTACTTC.

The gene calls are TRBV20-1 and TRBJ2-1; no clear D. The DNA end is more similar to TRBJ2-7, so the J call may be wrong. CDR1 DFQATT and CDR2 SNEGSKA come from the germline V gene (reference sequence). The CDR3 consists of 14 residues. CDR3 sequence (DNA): TGCAGTGCCTTAGGGATGAGCTCCTACAATGAGCAGTACTTC. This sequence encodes CSALGMSSYNEQYF.

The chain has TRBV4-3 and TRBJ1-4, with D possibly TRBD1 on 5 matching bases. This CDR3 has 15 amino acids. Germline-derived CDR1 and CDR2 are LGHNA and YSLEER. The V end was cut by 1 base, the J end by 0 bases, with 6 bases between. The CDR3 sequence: CASSQVRATNEKLFF. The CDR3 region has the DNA TGCGCCAGCAGCCAAGTCAGGGCAACTAATGAAAAACTGTTTTTT.

CDR3 in amino acids: CASSQVGTSGTWEQFF. Written as DNA, the CDR3 is TGTGCCAGCAGCCAAGTGGGGACTAGCGGGACCTGGGAGCAGTTCTTC. V is TRBV14 and J is TRBJ2-1; 13 nucleotides match TRBD2. This CDR3 comprises 16 residues. V gave up 1 base and J gave up 10 bases; unmatched junction bases: 7. The germline V gene encodes CDR1 SGHDN and CDR2 FVKESK.

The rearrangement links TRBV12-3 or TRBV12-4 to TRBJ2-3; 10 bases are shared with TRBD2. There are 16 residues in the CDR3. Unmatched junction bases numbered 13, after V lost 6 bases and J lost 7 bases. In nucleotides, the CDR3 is TGTGCCAGCAGCTCGTCGGGGAGCGGGAGGGCGAATACGCAGTATTTT. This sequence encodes CASSSSGSGRANTQYF.

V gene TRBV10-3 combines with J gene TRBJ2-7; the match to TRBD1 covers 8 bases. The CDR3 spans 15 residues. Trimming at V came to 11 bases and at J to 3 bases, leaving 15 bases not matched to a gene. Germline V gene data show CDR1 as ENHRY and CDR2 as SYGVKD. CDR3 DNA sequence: TGTGCCGCATCTCGGGCGGGACAGGAGATCTACGAGCAGTACTTC. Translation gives CAASRAGQEIYEQYF.

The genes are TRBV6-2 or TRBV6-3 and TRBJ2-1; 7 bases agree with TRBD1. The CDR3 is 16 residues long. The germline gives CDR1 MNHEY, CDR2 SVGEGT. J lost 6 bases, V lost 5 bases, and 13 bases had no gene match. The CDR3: CASSNSEGGLVNEQFF. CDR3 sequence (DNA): TGTGCCAGCAGTAATAGCGAAGGGGGCCTTGTCAATGAGCAGTTCTTC.

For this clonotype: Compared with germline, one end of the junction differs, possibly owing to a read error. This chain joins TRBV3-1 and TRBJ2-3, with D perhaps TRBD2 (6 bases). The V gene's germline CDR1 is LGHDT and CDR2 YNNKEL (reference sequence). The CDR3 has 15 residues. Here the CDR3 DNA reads TGTGCCAGCAGCCAAGGGGGAGGAGGCACAGGTACGCAGTATTTT. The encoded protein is CASSQGGGGTGTQYF.

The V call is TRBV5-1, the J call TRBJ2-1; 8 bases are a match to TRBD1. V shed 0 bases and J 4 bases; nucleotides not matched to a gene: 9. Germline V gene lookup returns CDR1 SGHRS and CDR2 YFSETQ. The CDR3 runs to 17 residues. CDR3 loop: CASSLDSRTGLYNEQFF. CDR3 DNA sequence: TGCGCCAGCAGCTTGGATAGTAGGACAGGGCTATACAATGAGCAGTTCTTC.

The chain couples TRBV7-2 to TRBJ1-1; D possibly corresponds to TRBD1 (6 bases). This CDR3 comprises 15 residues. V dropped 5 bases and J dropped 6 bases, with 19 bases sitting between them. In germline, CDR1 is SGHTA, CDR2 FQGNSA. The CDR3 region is CASSPLTGRGAEAFF. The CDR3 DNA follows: TGTGCCAGCAGCCCACTAACAGGGAGAGGGGCTGAAGCTTTCTTT.

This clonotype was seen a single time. CDR3 residues: CSASGQRANEQFF. CDR3 nucleotide sequence: TGCAGTGCTTCGGGTCAGCGGGCAAATGAGCAGTTCTTC. The J gene is TRBJ2-1, the V gene TRBV20-1; tentative D call: TRBD2 (6 bases). The CDR3 totals 13 residues. V gave up 5 bases and J gave up 7 bases, with 15 bases separating them. Germline V CDR1 and CDR2: DFQATT, SNEGSKA (reference sequence).

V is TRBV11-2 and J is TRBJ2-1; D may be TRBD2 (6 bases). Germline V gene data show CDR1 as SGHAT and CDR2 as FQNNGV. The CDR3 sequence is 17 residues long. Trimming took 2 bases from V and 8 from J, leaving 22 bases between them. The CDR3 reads CASSLTPNDGRRDEQFF. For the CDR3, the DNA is TGTGCCAGCAGCTTAACCCCCAATGACGGGAGACGGGATGAGCAGTTCTTC.

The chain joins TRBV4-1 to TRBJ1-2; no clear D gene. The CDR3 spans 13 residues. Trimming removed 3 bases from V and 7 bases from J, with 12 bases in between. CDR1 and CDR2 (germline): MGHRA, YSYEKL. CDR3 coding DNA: TGCGCCAGCAGCCAGATAAGGGCGGGTGGCTACACCTTC. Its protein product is CASSQIRAGGYTF.

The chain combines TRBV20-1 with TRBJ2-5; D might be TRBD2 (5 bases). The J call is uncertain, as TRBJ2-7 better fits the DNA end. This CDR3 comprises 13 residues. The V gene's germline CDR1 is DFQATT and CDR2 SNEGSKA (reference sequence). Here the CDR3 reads CSARDLRGLEQYF. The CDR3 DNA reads TGCAGTGCTAGAGATCTTCGAGGACTCGAGCAGTACTTC.

The CDR3 loop is CASSEGFSNQPQHF. The CDR3 region has the DNA TGTGCCAGCAGTGAGGGTTTTAGCAATCAGCCCCAGCATTTT. The chain is built from TRBV2 and TRBJ1-5; no firm D call. Germline CDR1 reads SNHLY; CDR2 reads FYNNEI. The CDR3 runs 14 residues. Between the trimmed V and J ends, which lost 3 bases and 0 bases, there was a span of 6 bases. Drawing the rest from reference TRBV2 and TRBJ1-5, the complete variable domain is EPEVTQTPSHQVTQMGQEVILRCVPISNHLYFYWYRQILGQKVEFLVSFYNNEISEKSEIFDDQFSVERPDGSNFTLKIRSTKLEDSAMYFCASSEGFSNQPQHFGDGTRLSIL.

The CDR3 here is CASRTGDSSYNEQFF. The DNA of the CDR3 is TGTGCCAGCAGGACTGGGGACAGCTCCTACAATGAGCAGTTCTTC. The gene calls are TRBV6-5 and TRBJ2-1; TRBD1 matches at 7 bases. Losses at the gene ends were 6 bases for V and 0 bases for J; bases not matched to a gene: 5. Germline V gene sequence: CDR1 MNHEY, CDR2 SVGAGI. The CDR3 sequence is 15 residues long.

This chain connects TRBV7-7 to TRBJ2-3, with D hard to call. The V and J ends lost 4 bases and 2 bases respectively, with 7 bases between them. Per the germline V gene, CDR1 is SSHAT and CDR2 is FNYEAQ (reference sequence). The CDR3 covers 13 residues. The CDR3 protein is CASSSDTTDTQYF. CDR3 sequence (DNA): TGTGCCAGCAGCTCTGATACCACAGATACGCAGTATTTT.

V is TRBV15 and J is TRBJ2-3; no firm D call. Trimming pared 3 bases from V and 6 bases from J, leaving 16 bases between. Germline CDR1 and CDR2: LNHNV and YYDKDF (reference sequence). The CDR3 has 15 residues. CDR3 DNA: TGTGCCACCAGCAGCCCCAAGCCCCGCTTGGATACGCAGTATTTT. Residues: CATSSPKPRLDTQYF.